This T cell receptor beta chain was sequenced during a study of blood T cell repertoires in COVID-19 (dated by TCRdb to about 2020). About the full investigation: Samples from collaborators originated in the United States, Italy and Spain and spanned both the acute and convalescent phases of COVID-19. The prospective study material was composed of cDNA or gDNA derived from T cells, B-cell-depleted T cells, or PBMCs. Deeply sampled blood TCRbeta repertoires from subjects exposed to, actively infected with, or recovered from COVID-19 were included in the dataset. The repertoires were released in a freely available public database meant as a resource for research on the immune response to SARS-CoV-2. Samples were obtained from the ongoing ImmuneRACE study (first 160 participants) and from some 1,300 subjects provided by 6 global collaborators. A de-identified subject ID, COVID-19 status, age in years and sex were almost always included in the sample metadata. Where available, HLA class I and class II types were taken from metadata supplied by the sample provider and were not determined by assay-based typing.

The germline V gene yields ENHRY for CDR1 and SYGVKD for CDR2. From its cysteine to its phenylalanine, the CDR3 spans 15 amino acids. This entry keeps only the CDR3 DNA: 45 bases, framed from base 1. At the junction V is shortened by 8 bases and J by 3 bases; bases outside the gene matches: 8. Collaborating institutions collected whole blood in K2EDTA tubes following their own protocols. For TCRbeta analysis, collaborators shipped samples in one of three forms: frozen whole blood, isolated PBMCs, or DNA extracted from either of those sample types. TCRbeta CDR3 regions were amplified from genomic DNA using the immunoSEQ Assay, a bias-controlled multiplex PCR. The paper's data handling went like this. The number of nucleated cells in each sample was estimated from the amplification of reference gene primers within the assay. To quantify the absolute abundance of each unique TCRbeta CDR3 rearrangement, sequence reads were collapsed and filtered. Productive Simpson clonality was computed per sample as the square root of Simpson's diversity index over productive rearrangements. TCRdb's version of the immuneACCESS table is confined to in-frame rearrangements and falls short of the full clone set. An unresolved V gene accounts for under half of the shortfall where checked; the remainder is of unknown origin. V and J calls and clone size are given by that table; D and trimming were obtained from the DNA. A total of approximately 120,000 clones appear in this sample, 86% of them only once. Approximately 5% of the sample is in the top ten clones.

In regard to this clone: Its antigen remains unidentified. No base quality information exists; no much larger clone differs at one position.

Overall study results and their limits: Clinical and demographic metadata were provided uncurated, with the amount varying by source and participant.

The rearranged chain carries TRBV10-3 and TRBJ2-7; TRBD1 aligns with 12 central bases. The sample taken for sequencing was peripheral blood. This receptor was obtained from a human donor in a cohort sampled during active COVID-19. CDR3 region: CAISAGTGGLYEQYF. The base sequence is TGTGCCATCTCGGCTGGGACAGGGGGCCTCTACGAGCAGTACTTC.